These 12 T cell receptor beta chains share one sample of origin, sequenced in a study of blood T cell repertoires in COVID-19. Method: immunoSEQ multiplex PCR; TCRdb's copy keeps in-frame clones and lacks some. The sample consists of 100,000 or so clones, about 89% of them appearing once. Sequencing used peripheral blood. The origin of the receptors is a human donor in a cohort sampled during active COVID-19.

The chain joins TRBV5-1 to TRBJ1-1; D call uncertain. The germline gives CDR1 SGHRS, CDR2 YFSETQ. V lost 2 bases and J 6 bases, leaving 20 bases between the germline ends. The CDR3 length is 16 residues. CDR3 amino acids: CASSLDSSLTRSEAFF. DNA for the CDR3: TGCGCCAGCAGCTTAGATAGCTCCCTGACGCGATCTGAAGCTTTCTTT.

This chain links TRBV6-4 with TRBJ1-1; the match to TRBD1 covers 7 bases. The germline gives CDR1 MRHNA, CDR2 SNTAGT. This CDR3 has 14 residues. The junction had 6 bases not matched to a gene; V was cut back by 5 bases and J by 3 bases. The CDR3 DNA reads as TGTGCCAGCAGTCTAGACAGGGCGCACACTGAAGCTTTCTTT. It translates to CASSLDRAHTEAFF.

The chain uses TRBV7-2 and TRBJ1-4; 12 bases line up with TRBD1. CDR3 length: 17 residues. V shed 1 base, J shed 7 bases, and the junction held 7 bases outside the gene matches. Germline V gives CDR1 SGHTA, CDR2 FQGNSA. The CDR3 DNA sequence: TGTGCCAGCAGCTTAGTTGGGACAGGGGGCGTGGGTGAAAAACTGTTTTTT. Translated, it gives CASSLVGTGGVGEKLFF. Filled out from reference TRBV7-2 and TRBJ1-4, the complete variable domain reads GAGVSQSPSNKVTEKGKDVELRCDPISGHTALYWYRQSLGQGLEFLIYFQGNSAPDKSGLPSDRFSAERTGGSVSTLTIQRTQQEDSAVYLCASSLVGTGGVGEKLFFGSGTQLSVL.

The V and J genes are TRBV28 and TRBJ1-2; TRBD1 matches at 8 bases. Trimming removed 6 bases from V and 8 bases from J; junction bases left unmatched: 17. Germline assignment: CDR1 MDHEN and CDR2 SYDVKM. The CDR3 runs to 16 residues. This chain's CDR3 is CASSATLTGQGLGYTF. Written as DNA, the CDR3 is TGTGCCAGCAGCGCGACCCTTACTGGACAGGGTCTGGGCTACACCTTC.

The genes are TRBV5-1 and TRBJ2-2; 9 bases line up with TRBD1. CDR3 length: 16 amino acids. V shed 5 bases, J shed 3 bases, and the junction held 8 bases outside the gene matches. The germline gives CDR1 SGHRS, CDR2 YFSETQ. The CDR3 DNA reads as TGCGCCAGCAGGCCCCCGGGACAGGGCTACACCGGGGAGCTGTTTTTT. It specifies CASRPPGQGYTGELFF. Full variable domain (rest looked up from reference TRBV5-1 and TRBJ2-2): KAGVTQTPRYLIKTRGQQVTLSCSPISGHRSVSWYQQTPGQGLQFLFEYFSETQRNKGNFPGRFSGRQFSNSRSEMNVSTLELGDSALYLCASRPPGQGYTGELFFGEGSRLTVL.

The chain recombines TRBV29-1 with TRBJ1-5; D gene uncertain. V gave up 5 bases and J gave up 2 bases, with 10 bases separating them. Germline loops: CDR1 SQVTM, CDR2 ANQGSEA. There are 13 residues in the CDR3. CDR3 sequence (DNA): TGCAGCGTTCGGGGATGGGGCAATCAGCCCCAGCATTTT. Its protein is CSVRGWGNQPQHF.

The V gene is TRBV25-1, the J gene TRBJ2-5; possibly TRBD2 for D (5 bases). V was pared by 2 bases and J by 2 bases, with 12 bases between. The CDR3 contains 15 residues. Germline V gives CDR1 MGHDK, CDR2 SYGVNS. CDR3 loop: CASSEPPPGQETQYF. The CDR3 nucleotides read TGTGCCAGCAGTGAACCCCCACCGGGGCAAGAGACCCAGTACTTC. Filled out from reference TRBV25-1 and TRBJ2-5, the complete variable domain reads EADIYQTPRYLVIGTGKKITLECSQTMGHDKMYWYQQDPGMELHLIHYSYGVNSTEKGDLSSESTVSRIRTEHFPLTLESARPSHTSQYLCASSEPPPGQETQYFGPGTRLLVL.

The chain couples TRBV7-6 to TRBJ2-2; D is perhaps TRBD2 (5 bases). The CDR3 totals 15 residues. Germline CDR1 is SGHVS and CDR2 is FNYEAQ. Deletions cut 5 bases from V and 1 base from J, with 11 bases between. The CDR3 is CASSRGYRNTGELFF. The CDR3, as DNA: TGTGCCAGCAGCCGAGGGTATCGGAACACCGGGGAGCTGTTTTTT.

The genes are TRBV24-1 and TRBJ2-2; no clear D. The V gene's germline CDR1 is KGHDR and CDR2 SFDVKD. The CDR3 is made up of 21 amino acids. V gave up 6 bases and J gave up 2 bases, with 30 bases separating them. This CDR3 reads CATSSRPGGVAKSTNTGELFF. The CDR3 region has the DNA TGTGCCACCAGTTCCCGGCCCGGCGGTGTCGCGAAGTCGACCAACACCGGGGAGCTGTTTTTT.

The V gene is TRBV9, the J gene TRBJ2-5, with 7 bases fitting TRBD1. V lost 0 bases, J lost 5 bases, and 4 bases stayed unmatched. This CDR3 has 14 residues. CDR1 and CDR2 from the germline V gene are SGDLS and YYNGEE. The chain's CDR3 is CASSVDTGVETQYF. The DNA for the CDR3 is TGTGCCAGCAGCGTAGATACAGGGGTCGAGACCCAGTACTTC.

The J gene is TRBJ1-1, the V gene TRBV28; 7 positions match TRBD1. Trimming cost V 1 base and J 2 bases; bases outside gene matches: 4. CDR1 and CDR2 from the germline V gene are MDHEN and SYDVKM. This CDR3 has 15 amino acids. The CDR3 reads CASSLSGTDNTEAFF. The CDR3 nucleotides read TGTGCCAGCAGTTTATCTGGGACAGATAACACTGAAGCTTTCTTT. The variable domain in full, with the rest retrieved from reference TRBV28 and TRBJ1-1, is DVKVTQSSRYLVKRTGEKVFLECVQDMDHENMFWYRQDPGLGLRLIYFSYDVKMKEKGDIPEGYSVSREKKERFSLILESASTNQTSMYLCASSLSGTDNTEAFFGQGTRLTVV.

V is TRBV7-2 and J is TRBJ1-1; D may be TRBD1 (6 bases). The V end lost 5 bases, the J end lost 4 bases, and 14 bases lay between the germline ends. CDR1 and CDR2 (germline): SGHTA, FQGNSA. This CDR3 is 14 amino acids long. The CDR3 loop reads CASSTQGGGTEAFF. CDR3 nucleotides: TGTGCCAGCAGCACACAGGGAGGGGGCACTGAAGCTTTCTTT.